This T cell receptor (beta chain) was obtained from a study of cytomegalovirus exposure and HLA in healthy donors. This CDR3 has 12 amino acids. V dropped 4 bases and J dropped 4 bases, with 5 bases sitting between them. Germline CDR1 SNHLY, CDR2 FYNNEI. Use of 60 Vbeta and 13 Jbeta primers characterized the PCR. Assay: immunoSEQ multiplex PCR; the TCRdb copy retains only in-frame clones and omits some. The sample lists some 150,000 clones, 79% occurring once. Material: PBMCs. The clonotype comes from a man aged 50 or older in good health and CMV-seropositive. The rearrangement links TRBV2 to TRBJ1-5, with D unclear. CDR3 in amino acids: CASSGLNQPQHF. CDR3 nucleotide sequence: TGTGCCAGCAGTGGCCTAAATCAGCCCCAGCATTTT. Full variable domain (outside the CDR3, taken from reference TRBV2 and TRBJ1-5): EPEVTQTPSHQVTQMGQEVILRCVPISNHLYFYWYRQILGQKVEFLVSFYNNEISEKSEIFDDQFSVERPDGSNFTLKIRSTKLEDSAMYFCASSGLNQPQHFGDGTRLSIL.